The 32 T cell receptor beta chains in this list originate from one sample, sequenced in a study of shared clonotypes between healthy human individuals. TCRdb's table, derived via immunoSEQ multiplex PCR, lists solely in-frame clones and lacks some. Of 500,000 to 550,000 clones in the sample, about 96% are singletons; the top ten hold approximately 0.06%. Sequenced input: naive CD4+ T cells sorted from blood. Subset meaning: CD45RA+ positively selected. Receptors originate from a woman between 25 and 40 years old in good health.

The chain carries TRBV4-1 and TRBJ1-5; D possibly corresponds to TRBD1 (5 bases). The CDR3 loop spans 17 amino acids. The germline CDR1 and CDR2 sequences are MGHRA and YSYEKL. Trimming removed 0 bases from V and 1 base from J, with 13 bases in between. The CDR3 DNA follows: TGCGCCAGCAGCCAAGATCGAGGGGCGAAGAGCAATCAGCCCCAGCATTTT. This sequence encodes CASSQDRGAKSNQPQHF.

DNA for the CDR3: TGCGCCAGCAGCCAAGAAAGTAGTAACTCCCTCTACGAGCAGTACTTC. Its translation: CASSQESSNSLYEQYF. The rearrangement uses TRBV4-1 and TRBJ2-7; no reliable D call. The length of the CDR3 is 16 residues. CDR1 and CDR2 (germline): MGHRA, YSYEKL. V was clipped by 0 bases and J by 3 bases, with 15 bases between them.

The V call is TRBV27, the J call TRBJ2-2, with D uncertain. CDR3 length equals 14 residues. V was trimmed by 2 bases and J by 6 bases, leaving 10 bases between them. Germline CDR1 reads MNHEY; CDR2 reads SMNVEV (reference sequence). The CDR3 coding sequence is TGTGCCAGCAGTTTACCAAGGGTGCCCGGGGAGCTGTTTTTT. Translated, it gives CASSLPRVPGELFF.

The chain recombines TRBV6-5 with TRBJ2-7; D is unresolved. The V end was cut by 2 bases, the J end by 2 bases, with 13 bases between. CDR3 length equals 15 residues. Germline CDR1 and CDR2: MNHEY and SVGAGI. Here the CDR3 DNA reads TGTGCCAGCAGTTACGCGTCTACCTCAACCTACGAGCAGTACTTC. It yields the protein CASSYASTSTYEQYF.

This chain connects TRBV19 to TRBJ2-7; D gene uncertain. CDR3 length equals 13 residues. V dropped 2 bases and J dropped 5 bases, with 10 bases sitting between them. Per the germline V gene, CDR1 is LNHDA and CDR2 is SQIVND (reference sequence). CDR3 amino acids: CASSILHGDEQYF. CDR3 DNA: TGTGCCAGTAGTATACTCCACGGCGACGAGCAGTACTTC.

Written as DNA, the CDR3 is TGTGCCAGCAGCGTGACAGGACCCTACGAGCAGTACTTC. Translating gives CASSVTGPYEQYF. The genes are TRBV5-8 and TRBJ2-7; a possible D gene is TRBD1 (6 bases). V dropped 4 bases and J dropped 2 bases, with 10 bases sitting between them. Germline values: CDR1 SGHTS, CDR2 YDEGEE. This CDR3 comprises 13 residues.

Notes on this clone: A junction boundary mismatches the germline segment, possibly from a read error. The chain links TRBV5-6 to TRBJ1-2; unclear D gene. CDR3 size: 12 residues. Germline V gene lookup returns CDR1 SGHDT and CDR2 YYEEEE. The chain's CDR3 is CASSWGKGFTAF. The CDR3 DNA follows: TGTGCCAGCAGCTGGGGAAAGGGTTTCACTGCCTTC.

The sample holds a few counts of this clone. This chain connects TRBV4-1 to TRBJ2-7, with 7 bases fitting TRBD1. Germline loops: CDR1 MGHRA, CDR2 YSYEKL. Trimming cost V 2 bases and J 3 bases; bases outside gene matches: 7. The CDR3 sequence is 15 residues long. In DNA form, the CDR3 reads TGCGCCAGCAGCCAATTGACAGGGCGCTACTACGAGCAGTACTTC. Protein sequence: CASSQLTGRYYEQYF.

The chain joins TRBV28 to TRBJ1-1, with D perhaps matching TRBD1 (5 bases). Germline assignment: CDR1 MDHEN and CDR2 SYDVKM. The CDR3 runs to 12 residues. The germline V and J ends were trimmed by 10 bases and 3 bases, with 12 bases remaining between them. DNA of the CDR3: TGTGCCACCCAGGGAGGACACACTGAAGCTTTCTTT. It encodes CATQGGHTEAFF.

This rearrangement joins TRBV4-1 to TRBJ1-2; a weak D match, TRBD1 (5 bases). Germline V lookup: CDR1 MGHRA, CDR2 YSYEKL. Deletions cut 4 bases from V and 2 bases from J, with 11 bases between. The CDR3 has 14 residues. The CDR3 DNA is TGCGCCAGCAGCCCCGAAGGACAAAACTATGGCTACACCTTC. Its protein is CASSPEGQNYGYTF.

The rearrangement joins TRBV6-5 to TRBJ1-5; 8 bases map to TRBD1. The CDR3 sequence is 16 residues long. The junction had 9 bases not matched to a gene; V was cut back by 0 bases and J by 8 bases. The germline gives CDR1 MNHEY, CDR2 SVGAGI. The CDR3 coding sequence is TGTGCCAGCAGTTACTCCTTAAACAGGGGGAACAAGCCCCAGCATTTT. It codes for CASSYSLNRGNKPQHF.

This clone came up a few times. CDR3 nucleotide sequence: TGTGCCAGCAGTGAACAGAGGGGGCTAACTATTAGGGGCTACACCTTC. The encoded protein is CASSEQRGLTIRGYTF. This sequence joins TRBV6-1 and TRBJ1-2; 7 bases agree with TRBD1. Unmatched junction bases numbered 14, after V lost 2 bases and J lost 8 bases. Germline V gene data show CDR1 as MNHNS and CDR2 as SASEGT. CDR3 size: 16 residues.

This chain links TRBV10-3 with TRBJ2-7; 14 positions agree with TRBD2. Trimming cost V 11 bases and J 5 bases; bases outside gene matches: 5. The germline gives CDR1 ENHRY, CDR2 SYGVKD. The CDR3 consists of 13 residues. The CDR3 reads CAVGLAGGNEQYF. As DNA, the CDR3 is TGTGCCGTCGGACTAGCGGGAGGCAACGAGCAGTACTTC.

The J gene is TRBJ2-7, the V gene TRBV27, with TRBD2 matching over 12 bases. V trimming: 2 bases; J trimming: 3 bases; junction bases outside the gene matches: 11. Germline CDR1 MNHEY, CDR2 SMNVEV (reference sequence). CDR3 length: 18 residues. The CDR3 sequence: CASSLGRFGTSGFYEQYF. In DNA, the CDR3 is TGTGCCAGCAGTTTAGGTCGTTTTGGGACTAGCGGGTTCTACGAGCAGTACTTC.

This chain joins TRBV6-1 and TRBJ1-3, with 7 bases aligning to TRBD1. J gave up 4 bases and V 7 bases, and 7 bases lay outside the gene matches. CDR3 length equals 14 residues. Per the germline V gene, CDR1 is MNHNS and CDR2 is SASEGT. Written as DNA, the CDR3 is TGTGCCAGCACCCACCAGGGGGTAGGAAACACCATATATTTT. Protein: CASTHQGVGNTIYF.

This chain uses TRBV29-1 with TRBJ2-5, with TRBD1 identical over 7 bases. J lost 3 bases, V lost 4 bases, and 5 bases had no gene match. The V gene's germline CDR1 is SQVTM and CDR2 ANQGSEA. The CDR3 spans 13 residues. The CDR3 nucleotides read TGCAGCGTTGTCGGGACAGTAAAAGAGACCCAGTACTTC. This sequence encodes CSVVGTVKETQYF.

The rearrangement links TRBV7-9 to TRBJ2-1; D unclear. Trimming pared 3 bases from V and 5 bases from J, leaving 5 bases between. CDR1 is SEHNR, CDR2 FQNEAQ, per germline (reference sequence). This CDR3 region has 12 residues. CDR3 sequence: CASSFVDNEQFF. The CDR3 DNA sequence: TGTGCCAGCAGCTTCGTGGACAATGAGCAGTTCTTC.

CDR3 DNA sequence: TGTGCCAGCAGCTTAGCCACCACAGTTAGCTCCTACGAGCAGTACTTC. Translating it yields CASSLATTVSSYEQYF. V is TRBV7-2 and J is TRBJ2-5; D is ambiguous. The end of the DNA fits TRBJ2-7 better, so the J call may be wrong. CDR3 length equals 16 residues. The V gene's germline CDR1 is SGHTA and CDR2 FQGNSA.

This chain links TRBV7-6 with TRBJ2-1; 13 bases align to TRBD2. Germline CDR1 SGHVS, CDR2 FNYEAQ. CDR3 size: 16 residues. V lost 2 bases and J lost 9; bases outside the gene matches: 7. CDR3 DNA: TGTGCCAGCAGCTTACTCGACGGACTAGCGGGAGCTGAGCAGTTCTTC. This codes for CASSLLDGLAGAEQFF. Filled out from reference TRBV7-6 and TRBJ2-1, the complete variable domain reads GAGVSQSPRYKVTKRGQDVALRCDPISGHVSLYWYRQALGQGPEFLTYFNYEAQQDKSGLPNDRFSAERPEGSISTLTIQRTEQRDSAMYRCASSLLDGLAGAEQFFGPGTRLTVL.

This clone was seen a few times. V and J are TRBV4-2 and TRBJ1-3, with D hard to call. Germline lookup yields CDR1 LGHNA and CDR2 YNFKEQ. There are 16 residues in the CDR3. Trimming took 0 bases from V and 0 from J, leaving 9 bases between them. The CDR3 sequence: CASSQDSWSSGNTIYF. The DNA for the CDR3 is TGTGCCAGCAGCCAAGATAGCTGGAGCTCTGGAAACACCATATATTTT.

This clone was counted a single time. J is TRBJ2-3 and V is TRBV27; possibly TRBD2 for D (5 bases). The CDR3 has 16 residues. V was trimmed by 6 bases and J by 1 base, leaving 17 bases between them. The germline CDR1 and CDR2 sequences are MNHEY and SMNVEV (reference sequence). The CDR3 spells CASSPLPGSRTDTQYF. The CDR3 bases are TGTGCCAGCAGCCCCCTTCCGGGGTCTCGCACAGATACGCAGTATTTT.

This chain joins TRBV10-3 and TRBJ2-7, with no clear D. This CDR3 contains 13 residues. Looked up from germline, CDR1 is ENHRY and CDR2 is SYGVKD. The germline V and J ends were trimmed by 2 bases and 0 bases, with 5 bases remaining between them. The CDR3 sequence: CAISELGSYEQYF. For the CDR3, the DNA is TGTGCCATCAGTGAGCTCGGCTCCTACGAGCAGTACTTC.

The rearrangement uses TRBV28 and TRBJ2-3; TRBD2 aligns across 9 bases. Germline values: CDR1 MDHEN, CDR2 SYDVKM. The CDR3 spans 16 residues. V lost 5 bases, J lost 7 bases, and 13 bases stayed unmatched. CDR3 sequence (DNA): TGTGCCAGCAGTCCGTATAGCGGGAGAGGTTTAAATACGCAGTATTTT. It translates to CASSPYSGRGLNTQYF.

The chain joins TRBV18 to TRBJ1-2; D is ambiguous. Looked up from germline, CDR1 is KGHSH and CDR2 is LQKENI. This CDR3 has 14 amino acids. Between the trimmed V and J ends, which lost 1 base and 1 base, there was a span of 7 bases. The CDR3 loop is CASSPQGSNYGYTF. CDR3 sequence (DNA): TGTGCCAGCTCACCACAGGGAAGTAACTATGGCTACACCTTC. Filled out from reference TRBV18 and TRBJ1-2, the complete variable domain reads NAGVMQNPRHLVRRRGQEARLRCSPMKGHSHVYWYRQLPEEGLKFMVYLQKENIIDESGMPKERFSAEFPKEGPSILRIQQVVRGDSAAYFCASSPQGSNYGYTFGSGTRLTVV.

The gene calls are TRBV4-1 and TRBJ2-7, with D perhaps TRBD2 (6 bases). The ends were cut back, 0 bases at V and 3 bases at J, with 15 bases in the middle. There are 16 residues in the CDR3. The germline V gene has CDR1 MGHRA and CDR2 YSYEKL. The CDR3 sequence: CASSQDLWGVNYEQYF. CDR3 DNA sequence: TGCGCCAGCAGCCAAGACCTCTGGGGGGTAAACTACGAGCAGTACTTC.

This chain uses TRBV5-1 with TRBJ1-1; 9 nucleotides align to TRBD1. CDR1 SGHRS and CDR2 YFSETQ come from the germline V gene. This CDR3 region has 18 residues. With 0 bases clipped from V and 0 bases from J, the junction kept 9 bases outside the gene matches. Here the CDR3 DNA reads TGCGCCAGCAGCTTGGTGGGACAGGGAAGCCATATGAACACTGAAGCTTTCTTT. It translates to CASSLVGQGSHMNTEAFF.

The chain is built from TRBV2 and TRBJ2-7; 9 bases line up with TRBD2. V shed 6 bases, J shed 2 bases, and the junction held 2 bases outside the gene matches. The CDR3 totals 13 residues. CDR1 SNHLY and CDR2 FYNNEI come from the germline V gene. The CDR3 region has the DNA TGTGCCAGCAGGACTAGCGGAGCCTACGAGCAGTACTTC. It translates to CASRTSGAYEQYF.

J is TRBJ2-2 and V is TRBV6-6, with 10 bases aligning to TRBD2. The CDR3 runs to 16 residues. J lost 0 bases, V lost 6 bases, and 4 bases had no gene match. Germline assignment: CDR1 MNHNY and CDR2 SVGAGI (reference sequence). CDR3 residues: CASRTGTSANTGELFF. DNA for the CDR3: TGTGCCAGCAGAACAGGGACTAGCGCGAACACCGGGGAGCTGTTTTTT.

The chain carries TRBV6-5 and TRBJ2-4, with D perhaps given as TRBD1 or TRBD2 (5 bases each). Germline-derived CDR1 and CDR2 are MNHEY and SVGAGI. V lost 6 bases and J lost 6, with 12 bases in between. This CDR3 has 13 residues. CDR3 protein: CASRDGAGNIQYF. As DNA, the CDR3 is TGTGCCAGCAGGGACGGGGCTGGAAACATTCAGTACTTC.

This rearrangement joins TRBV6-5 to TRBJ2-7, with 9 bases aligning to TRBD2. This CDR3 is built from 15 residues. Germline loops: CDR1 MNHEY, CDR2 SVGAGI. Trimming took 6 bases from V and 0 from J; bases not matched to a gene: 6. This chain's CDR3 is CASRGGLAPSYEQYF. The CDR3 region has the DNA TGTGCCAGCAGGGGGGGACTAGCTCCCTCCTACGAGCAGTACTTC.

The chain is built from TRBV28 and TRBJ2-1, with TRBD2 matching 10 bases. The germline V gene has CDR1 MDHEN and CDR2 SYDVKM. The V gene end was trimmed by 4 bases and the J gene end by 9 bases; junction bases not matched to a gene: 6. The CDR3 loop spans 14 amino acids. CDR3 nucleotide sequence: TGTGCCAGCAGTTATAGCGGGAGGAGGGGTGAGCAGTTCTTC. Translation: CASSYSGRRGEQFF.

The chain carries TRBV19 and TRBJ1-1; the D is unclear. The CDR3 has 16 amino acids. V lost 6 bases, J lost 3 bases, and 20 bases lay in between. The germline gives CDR1 LNHDA, CDR2 SQIVND (reference sequence). The CDR3 nucleotides read TGTGCCAGTAGCCAACCCGGACCCCTCTCGGACACTGAAGCTTTCTTT. The encoded protein is CASSQPGPLSDTEAFF.